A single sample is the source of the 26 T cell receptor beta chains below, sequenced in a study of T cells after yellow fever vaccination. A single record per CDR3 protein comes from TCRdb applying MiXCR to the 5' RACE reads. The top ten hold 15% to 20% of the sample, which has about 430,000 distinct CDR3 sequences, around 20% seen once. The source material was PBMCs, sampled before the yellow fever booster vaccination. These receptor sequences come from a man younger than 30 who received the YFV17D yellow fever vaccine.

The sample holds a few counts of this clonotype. CDR3 bases: TGCGCCAGCAGCCAAGGGGCACAATTGGGCGGCTACACCTTC. It encodes CASSQGAQLGGYTF. The J gene is TRBJ1-2, the V gene TRBV4-1; no firm D call. V was clipped by 1 base and J by 8 bases, with 14 bases between them. CDR3 length equals 14 residues. Germline CDR1 is MGHRA and CDR2 is YSYEKL.

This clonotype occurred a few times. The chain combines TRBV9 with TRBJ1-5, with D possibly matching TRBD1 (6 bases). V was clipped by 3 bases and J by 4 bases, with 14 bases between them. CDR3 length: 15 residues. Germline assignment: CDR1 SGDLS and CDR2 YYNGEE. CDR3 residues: CASSGGEGGNQPQHF. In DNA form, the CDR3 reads TGTGCCAGCAGCGGAGGGGAGGGGGGAAATCAGCCCCAGCATTTT.

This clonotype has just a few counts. CDR3 sequence (DNA): TGTGCCAGCAGCGGTGGGGGACAGGGATACGAGCAGTACGTC. It encodes CASSGGGQGYEQYV. This sequence joins TRBV7-2 and TRBJ2-7, with TRBD1 matching over 9 bases. With V trimmed by 5 bases and J by 4 bases, 6 bases remained unmatched. Germline loops: CDR1 SGHTA, CDR2 FQGNSA. The CDR3 has 14 amino acids.

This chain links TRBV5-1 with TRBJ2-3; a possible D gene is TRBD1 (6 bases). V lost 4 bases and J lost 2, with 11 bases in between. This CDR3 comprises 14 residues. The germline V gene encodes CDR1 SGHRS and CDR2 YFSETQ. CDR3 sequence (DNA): TGCGCCAGCAGCCACAGACAGGCCACAGATACGCAGTATTTT. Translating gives CASSHRQATDTQYF.

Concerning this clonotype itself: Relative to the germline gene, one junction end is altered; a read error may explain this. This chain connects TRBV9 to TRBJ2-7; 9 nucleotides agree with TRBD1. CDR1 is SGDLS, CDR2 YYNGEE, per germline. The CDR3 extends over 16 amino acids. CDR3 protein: CDSSVDQDRGSYEQYF. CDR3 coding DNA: TGTGACAGCAGCGTAGATCAGGACAGGGGATCCTACGAGCAGTACTTC.

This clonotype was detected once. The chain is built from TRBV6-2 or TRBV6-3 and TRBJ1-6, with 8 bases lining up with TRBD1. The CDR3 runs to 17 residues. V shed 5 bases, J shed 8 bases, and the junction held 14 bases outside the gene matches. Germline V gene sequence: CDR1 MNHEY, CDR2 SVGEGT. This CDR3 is CASSGTARGQADSPLHF. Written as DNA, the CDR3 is TGTGCCAGCAGTGGGACCGCCAGGGGACAGGCGGATTCACCCCTCCACTTT.

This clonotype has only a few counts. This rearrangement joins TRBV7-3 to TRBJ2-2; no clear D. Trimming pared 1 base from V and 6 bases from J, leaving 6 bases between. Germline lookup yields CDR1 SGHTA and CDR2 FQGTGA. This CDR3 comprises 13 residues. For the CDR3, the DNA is TGTGCCAGCAGCTTAAACGTTGCCGGGGAGCTGTTTTTT. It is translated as CASSLNVAGELFF.

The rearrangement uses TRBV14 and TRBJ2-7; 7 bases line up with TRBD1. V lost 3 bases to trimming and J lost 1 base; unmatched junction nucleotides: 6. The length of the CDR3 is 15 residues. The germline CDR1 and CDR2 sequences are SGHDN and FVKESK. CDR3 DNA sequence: TGTGCCAGCAGCCATCCCGACAGGGCGTCCTACGAGCAGTACTTC. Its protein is CASSHPDRASYEQYF.

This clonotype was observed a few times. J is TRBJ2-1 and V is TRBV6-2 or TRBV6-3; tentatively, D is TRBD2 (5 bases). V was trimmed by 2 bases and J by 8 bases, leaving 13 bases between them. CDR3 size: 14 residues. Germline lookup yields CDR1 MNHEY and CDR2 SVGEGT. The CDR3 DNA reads TGTGCCAGCAGTTACCTGCTAGCCCCCGATGAGCAGTTCTTC. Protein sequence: CASSYLLAPDEQFF.

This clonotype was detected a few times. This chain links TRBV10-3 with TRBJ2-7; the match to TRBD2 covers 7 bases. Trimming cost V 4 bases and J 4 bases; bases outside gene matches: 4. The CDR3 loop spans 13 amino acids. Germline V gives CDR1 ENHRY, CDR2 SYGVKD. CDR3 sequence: CAISGSGAYEQYV. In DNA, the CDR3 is TGTGCCATCAGTGGCAGCGGGGCATACGAGCAGTACGTC.

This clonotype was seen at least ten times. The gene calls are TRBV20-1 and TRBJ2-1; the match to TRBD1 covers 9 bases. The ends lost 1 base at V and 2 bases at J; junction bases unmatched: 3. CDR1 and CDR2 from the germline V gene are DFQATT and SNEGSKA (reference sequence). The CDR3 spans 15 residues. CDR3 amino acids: CSARVGQGTYNEQFF. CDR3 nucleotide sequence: TGCAGTGCTAGAGTGGGACAGGGCACCTACAATGAGCAGTTCTTC.

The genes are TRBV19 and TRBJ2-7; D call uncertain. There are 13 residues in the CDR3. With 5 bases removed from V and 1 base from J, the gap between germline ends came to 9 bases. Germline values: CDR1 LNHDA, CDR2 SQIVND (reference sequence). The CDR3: CASSVDKSYEQYF. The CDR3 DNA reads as TGTGCCAGTAGTGTCGACAAGTCCTACGAGCAGTACTTC.

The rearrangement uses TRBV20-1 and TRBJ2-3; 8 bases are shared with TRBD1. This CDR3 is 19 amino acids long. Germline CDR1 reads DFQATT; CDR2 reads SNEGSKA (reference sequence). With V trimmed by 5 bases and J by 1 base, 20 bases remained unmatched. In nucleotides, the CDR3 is TGCAGTGCTTATTCTCCGGAGACAGGGGTTTGGCGGGGCACAGATACGCAGTATTTT. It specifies CSAYSPETGVWRGTDTQYF.

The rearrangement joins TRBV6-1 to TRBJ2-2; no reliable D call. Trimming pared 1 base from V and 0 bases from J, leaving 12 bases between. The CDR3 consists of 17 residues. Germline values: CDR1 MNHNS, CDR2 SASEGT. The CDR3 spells CASSEVWRSPNTGELFF. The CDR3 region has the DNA TGTGCCAGCAGTGAAGTCTGGCGGTCACCGAACACCGGGGAGCTGTTTTTT.

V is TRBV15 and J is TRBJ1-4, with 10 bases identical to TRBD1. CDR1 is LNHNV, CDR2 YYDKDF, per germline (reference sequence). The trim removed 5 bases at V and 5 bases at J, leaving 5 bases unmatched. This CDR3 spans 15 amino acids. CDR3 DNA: TGTGCCACCAGCGGCCGGGACAGGGGAAATGAAAAACTGTTTTTT. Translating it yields CATSGRDRGNEKLFF.

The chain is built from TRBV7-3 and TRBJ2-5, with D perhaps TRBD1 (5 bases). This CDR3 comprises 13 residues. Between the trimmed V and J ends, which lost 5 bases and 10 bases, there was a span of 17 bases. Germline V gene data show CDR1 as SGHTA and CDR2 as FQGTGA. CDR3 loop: CASSPRIEGDQYF. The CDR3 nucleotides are TGTGCCAGCAGCCCCCGGATCGAAGGGGACCAGTACTTC.

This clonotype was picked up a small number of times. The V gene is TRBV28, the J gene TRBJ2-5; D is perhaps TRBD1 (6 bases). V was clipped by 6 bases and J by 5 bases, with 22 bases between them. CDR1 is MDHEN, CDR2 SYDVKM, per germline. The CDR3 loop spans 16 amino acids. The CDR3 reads CASRGAPGSMKETQYF. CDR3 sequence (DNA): TGTGCCAGCAGGGGGGCCCCAGGCTCCATGAAGGAGACCCAGTACTTC.

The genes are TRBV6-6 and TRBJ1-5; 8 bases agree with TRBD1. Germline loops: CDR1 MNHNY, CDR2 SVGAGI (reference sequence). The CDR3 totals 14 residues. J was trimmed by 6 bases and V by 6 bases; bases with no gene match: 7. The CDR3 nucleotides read TGTGCCAGCAGAAAAACAGGGGGGGGTCAGCCCCAGCATTTT. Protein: CASRKTGGGQPQHF.

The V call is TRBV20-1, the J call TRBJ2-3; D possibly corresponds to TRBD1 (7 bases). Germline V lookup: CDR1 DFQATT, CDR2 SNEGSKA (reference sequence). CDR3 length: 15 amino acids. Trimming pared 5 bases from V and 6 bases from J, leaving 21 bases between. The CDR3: CSAQARGEGADTQYF. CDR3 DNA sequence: TGCAGTGCTCAGGCCAGGGGGGAAGGGGCGGATACGCAGTATTTT.

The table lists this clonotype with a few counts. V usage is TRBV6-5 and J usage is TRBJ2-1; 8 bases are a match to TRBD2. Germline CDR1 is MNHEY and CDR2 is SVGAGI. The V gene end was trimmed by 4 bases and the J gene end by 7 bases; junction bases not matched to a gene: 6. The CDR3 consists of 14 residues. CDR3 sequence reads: CASSSGTRANEQFF. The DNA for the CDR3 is TGTGCCAGCAGTTCCGGGACTAGGGCGAATGAGCAGTTCTTC.

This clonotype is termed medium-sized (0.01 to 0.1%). This CDR3 is CASSSTRVGDTQYF. In DNA form, the CDR3 reads TGTGCCAGCAGCTCGACCAGGGTCGGAGATACGCAGTATTTT. V and J are TRBV7-2 and TRBJ2-3; TRBD1 is a possible D gene (5 bases). This CDR3 is 14 amino acids long. Germline V gene sequence: CDR1 SGHTA, CDR2 FQGNSA. Between the trimmed V and J ends, which lost 4 bases and 5 bases, there was a span of 13 bases.

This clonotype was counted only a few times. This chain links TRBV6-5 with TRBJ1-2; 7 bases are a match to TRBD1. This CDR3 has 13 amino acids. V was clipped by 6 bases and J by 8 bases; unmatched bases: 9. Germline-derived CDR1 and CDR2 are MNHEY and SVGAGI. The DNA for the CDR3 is TGTGCCAGCAGCTCCAACAGGGGAAGGGGCTACACCTTC. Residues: CASSSNRGRGYTF.

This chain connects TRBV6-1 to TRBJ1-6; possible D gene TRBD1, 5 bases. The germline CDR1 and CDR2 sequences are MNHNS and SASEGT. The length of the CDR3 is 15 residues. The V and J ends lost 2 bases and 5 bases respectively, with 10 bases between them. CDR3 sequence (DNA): TGTGCCAGCAGTGAACTCGACAGCCATAATTCACCCCTCCACTTT. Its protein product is CASSELDSHNSPLHF.

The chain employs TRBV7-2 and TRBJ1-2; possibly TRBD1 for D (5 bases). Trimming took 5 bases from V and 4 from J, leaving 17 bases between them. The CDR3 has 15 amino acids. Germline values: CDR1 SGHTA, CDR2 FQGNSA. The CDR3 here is CASSPEMGRLYGYTF. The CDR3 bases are TGTGCCAGCAGCCCAGAGATGGGACGTCTCTATGGCTACACCTTC.

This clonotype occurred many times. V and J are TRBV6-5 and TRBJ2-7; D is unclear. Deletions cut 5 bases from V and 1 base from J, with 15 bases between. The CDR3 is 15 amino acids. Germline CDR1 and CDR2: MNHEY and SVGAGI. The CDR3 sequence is CASSLGPMGSYEQYF. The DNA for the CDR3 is TGTGCCAGCAGTCTCGGGCCGATGGGGTCCTACGAGCAGTACTTC.

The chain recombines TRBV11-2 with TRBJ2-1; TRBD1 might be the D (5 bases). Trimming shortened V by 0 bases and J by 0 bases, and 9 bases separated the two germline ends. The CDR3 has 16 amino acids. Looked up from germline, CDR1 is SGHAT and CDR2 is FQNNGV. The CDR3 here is CASSLDTGSSYNEQFF. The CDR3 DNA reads TGTGCCAGCAGCTTAGATACAGGTTCCTCCTACAATGAGCAGTTCTTC.